A selection of T cell receptor beta chains follows, all from one sample in a study of graft-versus-host responses after intestinal transplantation. Clones were read by immunoSEQ multiplex PCR, and TCRdb kept only the in-frame ones, dropping some. The sample comprises more than 85,000 clones, just under 95% of which are singletons, and roughly 0.5% rests with the top ten. The antigens for these receptors are not known. The sequencing here drew on unstimulated CD8+ T cells sorted from spleen or lymph node cells, taken before intestinal transplant. Source of these receptors: a human donor who received an intestinal transplant. Both conserved end residues are part of each CDR3. Each record gives: J gene, D gene, V gene, clone size, CDR3 DNA, CDR3 protein. A D gene is named only where the DNA matches it firmly. Clone size is not always given. Where it is, it says once, few, many or a class for expanded clones.

J gene: TRBJ2-3; D gene: .; V gene: TRBV2; clone size: .; CDR3 DNA: TGTGCCAGCAGTGAAAACTCCCGAAACACAGATACGCAGTATTTT; CDR3 protein: CASSENSRNTDTQYF
J gene: TRBJ1-3; D gene: .; V gene: TRBV27; clone size: .; CDR3 DNA: TGTGCCAGCAGTGTCGGGACGGGAAACACCATATATTTT; CDR3 protein: CASSVGTGNTIYF
J gene: TRBJ1-3; D gene: .; V gene: TRBV7-9; clone size: .; CDR3 DNA: TGTGCCAGCAGCTTAGAGGACAGCGGAAACACCATATATTTT; CDR3 protein: CASSLEDSGNTIYF
J gene: TRBJ1-4; D gene: .; V gene: TRBV13; clone size: .; CDR3 DNA: TGTGCCAGCAGCTTCAGAGCAACTAATGAAAAACTGTTTTTT; CDR3 protein: CASSFRATNEKLFF
J gene: TRBJ2-7; D gene: .; V gene: TRBV6-1; clone size: .; CDR3 DNA: TGTGCCAGCACTCTTCGTGGGCTGACAGACTACGAGCAGTACTTC; CDR3 protein: CASTLRGLTDYEQYF
J gene: TRBJ1-3; D gene: .; V gene: TRBV18; clone size: .; CDR3 DNA: TGTGCCAGCAACAAACAGGGACGCTCTGGAAACACCATATATTTT; CDR3 protein: CASNKQGRSGNTIYF
J gene: TRBJ2-6; D gene: TRBD2; V gene: TRBV28; clone size: .; CDR3 DNA: TGTGCCAGCCTGGGACTACAGAACGTCCTGACTTTC; CDR3 protein: CASLGLQNVLTF
J gene: TRBJ2-7; D gene: TRBD1; V gene: TRBV13; clone size: .; CDR3 DNA: TGTGCCAGCAGCTTAGGCTTACAGGGGCCAAAAGGCTACGAGCAGTACTTC; CDR3 protein: CASSLGLQGPKGYEQYF
J gene: TRBJ2-7; D gene: .; V gene: TRBV7-9; clone size: few; CDR3 DNA: TGTGCCAGCAGCTTTGGCAGGGACGAGCAGTACTTC; CDR3 protein: CASSFGRDEQYF
J gene: TRBJ2-1; D gene: .; V gene: TRBV19; clone size: .; CDR3 DNA: TGTGCCAGTAGTATTGTAGACAGTTACAATGAGCAGTTCTTC; CDR3 protein: CASSIVDSYNEQFF
J gene: TRBJ2-7; D gene: TRBD2; V gene: TRBV9; clone size: .; CDR3 DNA: TGTGCCAGCAGCGCCCGGACTAGCGGGATTTCCTACGAGCAGTACTTC; CDR3 protein: CASSARTSGISYEQYF
J gene: TRBJ1-2; D gene: .; V gene: TRBV6-5; clone size: .; CDR3 DNA: TGTGCCAGTGGGCTCGGTGTTGGTGGCTACACCTTC; CDR3 protein: CASGLGVGGYTF
J gene: TRBJ1-1; D gene: .; V gene: TRBV9; clone size: .; CDR3 DNA: TGTGCCAGCAGCGCGTCCGGAAACACTGAAGCTTTCTTT; CDR3 protein: CASSASGNTEAFF
J gene: TRBJ2-1; D gene: .; V gene: TRBV11-2; clone size: .; CDR3 DNA: TGTGCCAGCAGCTTAGCGGGACAAAGCTCCTACAATGAGCAGTTCTTC; CDR3 protein: CASSLAGQSSYNEQFF
J gene: TRBJ1-1; D gene: TRBD1; V gene: TRBV19; clone size: .; CDR3 DNA: TGTGCCAGTAGCCCGACAGGGGCGGGCACTGAAGCTTTCTTT; CDR3 protein: CASSPTGAGTEAFF
J gene: TRBJ2-3; D gene: .; V gene: TRBV4-1; clone size: .; CDR3 DNA: TGCGCCAGCAGCCAAGATTGGGGAGTCACAGATACGCAGTATTTT; CDR3 protein: CASSQDWGVTDTQYF
J gene: TRBJ1-2; D gene: TRBD1; V gene: TRBV6-1; clone size: .; CDR3 DNA: TGTGCCAGCAGTGAAATTGGAACAGGGGGTAACTATGGCTACACCTTC; CDR3 protein: CASSEIGTGGNYGYTF
J gene: TRBJ1-5; D gene: .; V gene: TRBV18; clone size: .; CDR3 DNA: TGTGCCAGCTCCCCACGGGGGGAGAGCAATCAGCCCCAGCATTTT; CDR3 protein: CASSPRGESNQPQHF
J gene: TRBJ2-7; D gene: TRBD1; V gene: TRBV19; clone size: .; CDR3 DNA: TGTGCCAGTAGTAACACAGGGGAGACCTACGAGCAGTACTTC; CDR3 protein: CASSNTGETYEQYF
J gene: TRBJ2-1; D gene: .; V gene: TRBV27; clone size: .; CDR3 DNA: TGTGCCAGCAGTTTATCCTCCCGGTTAAATGAGCAGTTCTTC; CDR3 protein: CASSLSSRLNEQFF
J gene: TRBJ2-1; D gene: .; V gene: TRBV6-5; clone size: .; CDR3 DNA: TGTGCCAGCAGCGCCTCCAGGTCCTACAATGAGCAGTTCTTC; CDR3 protein: CASSASRSYNEQFF
J gene: TRBJ2-1; D gene: .; V gene: TRBV7-6; clone size: .; CDR3 DNA: TGTGCCAGCAGCTCCGAATTCATAAGTAGGGTACACAATGAGCAGTTCTTC; CDR3 protein: CASSSEFISRVHNEQFF
J gene: TRBJ1-2; D gene: .; V gene: TRBV30; clone size: .; CDR3 DNA: TGTGCCTGGAGAAGGAAAGGCAGGAGTATTTATGGCTACACCTTC; CDR3 protein: CAWRRKGRSIYGYTF
J gene: TRBJ1-1; D gene: .; V gene: TRBV6-5; clone size: .; CDR3 DNA: TGTGCCAGCAGTTACAGGGGAGGGGGAAGCACTGAAGCTTTCTTT; CDR3 protein: CASSYRGGGSTEAFF
J gene: TRBJ2-3; D gene: .; V gene: TRBV7-9; clone size: .; CDR3 DNA: TGTGCCAGCAGCTTCTCCGCAGATACGCAGTATTTT; CDR3 protein: CASSFSADTQYF
J gene: TRBJ2-7; D gene: TRBD2; V gene: TRBV28; clone size: .; CDR3 DNA: TGTGCCAGCAGTTTTGGGACTAGCGGTCGCTACGAGCAGTACTTC; CDR3 protein: CASSFGTSGRYEQYF
J gene: TRBJ2-7; D gene: .; V gene: TRBV27; clone size: .; CDR3 DNA: TGTGCCAGCAGTCCTCAGACACCGTACGAGCAGTACTTC; CDR3 protein: CASSPQTPYEQYF
J gene: TRBJ2-3; D gene: .; V gene: TRBV30; clone size: .; CDR3 DNA: TGTGCCTGGAGTTTCATTACCACAACCGATACGCAGTATTTT; CDR3 protein: CAWSFITTTDTQYF
J gene: TRBJ1-3; D gene: .; V gene: TRBV9; clone size: .; CDR3 DNA: TGTGCCAGCAGCGTTACAGGGACCTCTGGAAACACCATATATTTT; CDR3 protein: CASSVTGTSGNTIYF
J gene: TRBJ2-7; D gene: .; V gene: TRBV19; clone size: .; CDR3 DNA: TGTGCCAGTAGTACTCAGCCGTCCTACGAGCAGTACTTC; CDR3 protein: CASSTQPSYEQYF
J gene: TRBJ1-3; D gene: TRBD1; V gene: TRBV2; clone size: .; CDR3 DNA: TGTGCCAGCAGGCTTCAGGGGGCGCCGGGAAACACCATATATTTT; CDR3 protein: CASRLQGAPGNTIYF
J gene: TRBJ2-5; D gene: TRBD1; V gene: TRBV5-4; clone size: .; CDR3 DNA: TGTGCCAGCAGCTTGGGTGGAACAGGGGGTAAAGAGACCCAGTACTTC; CDR3 protein: CASSLGGTGGKETQYF
J gene: TRBJ2-3; D gene: .; V gene: TRBV7-8; clone size: once; CDR3 DNA: TGTGCCAGCAGCTTAGTTCCCCTCACAGATACGCAGTATTTT; CDR3 protein: CASSLVPLTDTQYF
J gene: TRBJ2-2; D gene: .; V gene: TRBV7-3; clone size: .; CDR3 DNA: TGTGCCAGCAGCCTTATAGGGACCGGGGAGCTGTTTTTT; CDR3 protein: CASSLIGTGELFF
J gene: TRBJ2-3; D gene: .; V gene: TRBV27; clone size: once; CDR3 DNA: TGTGCCAGCAGCCTCTACGGCACTCGAAGCACAGATACGCAGTATTTT; CDR3 protein: CASSLYGTRSTDTQYF
J gene: TRBJ2-5; D gene: .; V gene: TRBV13; clone size: .; CDR3 DNA: TGTGCCAGCAGCTTGAGAGGTATCCAAGAGACCCAGTACTTC; CDR3 protein: CASSLRGIQETQYF
J gene: TRBJ2-7; D gene: .; V gene: TRBV19; clone size: .; CDR3 DNA: TGTGCCAGTAGTATAGGCTGGGGGGCCCCCTACGAGCAGTACTTC; CDR3 protein: CASSIGWGAPYEQYF
J gene: TRBJ2-7; D gene: .; V gene: TRBV4-1; clone size: .; CDR3 DNA: TGCGCCAGCAGCCACGAGGGGGGCGAGCAGTACTTC; CDR3 protein: CASSHEGGEQYF
J gene: TRBJ2-3; D gene: .; V gene: TRBV7-8; clone size: .; CDR3 DNA: TGTGCCAGCAGCCGGGACGTGGTTGCGGATACGCAGTATTTT; CDR3 protein: CASSRDVVADTQYF
J gene: TRBJ2-7; D gene: TRBD1; V gene: TRBV27; clone size: .; CDR3 DNA: TGTGCCAGCAGTTTGGGGACAGGGAGCTACGAGCAGTACTTC; CDR3 protein: CASSLGTGSYEQYF